Below are 16 T cell receptor beta chains sequenced from a single sample in a study of OX40 agonist ivuxolimab in advanced cancers. The protocol was immunoSEQ multiplex PCR, while the TCRdb copy is restricted to in-frame clones and leaves out a portion. This sample has 95,000 to 100,000 clones, with roughly 80% found just once. Sequenced here: CD4+ or CD8+ T cells sorted from blood, sampled in a trial of the OX40 agonist ivuxolimab. The receptors were sampled from an adult with an advanced solid tumor such as melanoma, head and neck, liver or kidney cancer.

V is TRBV27 and J is TRBJ2-7; 8 nucleotides agree with TRBD2. The ends lost 3 bases at V and 4 bases at J; junction bases unmatched: 5. The germline V gene encodes CDR1 MNHEY and CDR2 SMNVEV (reference sequence). The CDR3 spans 14 residues. The CDR3 DNA reads as TGTGCCAGCAGTTTGTTCCGGGAGGGATACGAGCAGTACTTC. Amino acids: CASSLFREGYEQYF.

V gene TRBV4-1 combines with J gene TRBJ2-1; D gene uncertain. Germline CDR1 MGHRA, CDR2 YSYEKL. The CDR3 spans 15 residues. V lost 0 bases and J 2 bases, leaving 8 bases between the germline ends. CDR3 sequence: CASSQELDPYNEQFF. CDR3 bases: TGCGCCAGCAGCCAAGAGCTGGACCCCTACAATGAGCAGTTCTTC.

This chain joins TRBV15 and TRBJ2-7, with TRBD1 matching 9 bases. The CDR3 loop spans 15 amino acids. Per germline, CDR1 LNHNV and CDR2 YYDKDF (reference sequence). V lost 3 bases, J lost 6 bases, and 9 bases stayed unmatched. The CDR3 DNA reads as TGTGCCACCAGCAGGCCCGGACAGGGGAGGGGCGAGCAGTACTTC. It codes for CATSRPGQGRGEQYF.

Written as DNA, the CDR3 is TGTGCCAGCAGTGCCGATTCGGCTAGGGTGGCTGAAGCTTTCTTT. Protein: CASSADSARVAEAFF. The chain is built from TRBV6-6 and TRBJ1-1; no reliable D call. The CDR3 loop spans 15 amino acids. Germline values: CDR1 MNHNY, CDR2 SVGAGI (reference sequence). V was trimmed by 5 bases and J by 6 bases, leaving 19 bases between them.

The rearrangement joins TRBV15 to TRBJ2-7; D possibly corresponds to TRBD1 (5 bases). CDR1 LNHNV and CDR2 YYDKDF come from the germline V gene (reference sequence). The CDR3 has 14 residues. The germline V and J ends were trimmed by 0 bases and 4 bases, with 10 bases remaining between them. The CDR3 DNA reads as TGTGCCACCAGCAGAGATCCAGGGCGGTACGAGCAGTACTTC. Encoded protein: CATSRDPGRYEQYF.

This sequence joins TRBV7-2 and TRBJ2-7, with D possibly called TRBD1 or TRBD2 (5 bases each). Trimming pared 2 bases from V and 6 bases from J, leaving 14 bases between. The CDR3 totals 14 residues. CDR1 and CDR2 (germline): SGHTA, FQGNSA. The DNA of the CDR3 is TGTGCCAGCAGCTTACCAGGAGCGAGGGGCGAGCAGTACTTC. Its translation is CASSLPGARGEQYF.

This rearrangement joins TRBV5-6 to TRBJ2-3; 8 nucleotides match TRBD1. Germline assignment: CDR1 SGHDT and CDR2 YYEEEE. This CDR3 is built from 15 residues. Losses at the gene ends were 4 bases for V and 1 base for J; bases not matched to a gene: 5. Written as DNA, the CDR3 is TGTGCCAGCAGCCGTGGGACAGGCCGCACAGATACGCAGTATTTT. Translated: CASSRGTGRTDTQYF. Filled out from reference TRBV5-6 and TRBJ2-3, the complete variable domain reads DAGVTQSPTHLIKTRGQQVTLRCSPKSGHDTVSWYQQALGQGPQFIFQYYEEEERQRGNFPDRFSGHQFPNYSSELNVNALLLGDSALYLCASSRGTGRTDTQYFGPGTRLTVL.

The V and J genes are TRBV19 and TRBJ2-5; D call uncertain. The CDR3 consists of 13 residues. CDR1 and CDR2 (germline): LNHDA, SQIVND (reference sequence). V dropped 1 base and J dropped 1 base, with 4 bases sitting between them. CDR3 sequence reads: CASSIGPQETQYF. Written as DNA, the CDR3 is TGTGCCAGTAGTATAGGTCCCCAAGAGACCCAGTACTTC.

This clone was counted a few times. The chain combines TRBV12-5 with TRBJ1-1; D is perhaps TRBD1 (6 bases). The CDR3 covers 17 residues. Trimming left V 0 bases short and J 1 base short, with 15 bases between. Germline values: CDR1 LGHNT, CDR2 FRNRAP. The CDR3, as DNA: TGTGCTAGTGGTTTGGTAGGGCGGTGGGACACGAACACTGAAGCTTTCTTT. Translating gives CASGLVGRWDTNTEAFF.

In its sample, this clone was seen a few times. V gene TRBV2 combines with J gene TRBJ2-1; D is ambiguous. The CDR3 covers 14 residues. V lost 7 bases and J 0 bases, leaving 10 bases between the germline ends. CDR1 is SNHLY and CDR2 is FYNNEI in the germline V gene. This CDR3 is CASNLFDSYNEQFF. The CDR3 DNA sequence: TGTGCCAGCAACCTGTTTGACTCCTACAATGAGCAGTTCTTC.

V gene TRBV7-2 combines with J gene TRBJ2-7; 10 positions agree with TRBD2. Germline CDR1 is SGHTA and CDR2 is FQGNSA. V gave up 1 base and J gave up 4 bases; unmatched junction bases: 7. The CDR3 totals 16 residues. The CDR3 sequence: CASSLERGTSVYEQYF. The CDR3 DNA is TGTGCCAGCAGCTTAGAGAGGGGGACTAGCGTTTACGAGCAGTACTTC.

The V and J genes are TRBV30 and TRBJ1-5; 7 bases are shared with TRBD1. The CDR3 is 15 amino acids. Trimming took 0 bases from V and 1 from J; bases not matched to a gene: 3. Looked up from germline, CDR1 is GTSNPN and CDR2 is SVGIG (reference sequence). The chain's CDR3 is CAWSVKGASNQPQHF. For the CDR3, the DNA is TGTGCCTGGAGTGTTAAGGGGGCGAGCAATCAGCCCCAGCATTTT.

The CDR3 nucleotides read TGTGCCAGCAGCGCTACGACTAGCGAAATCTACGAGCAGTACTTC. Translation: CASSATTSEIYEQYF. V and J are TRBV11-1 and TRBJ2-7, with TRBD2 identical over 8 bases. This CDR3 contains 15 residues. Germline CDR1 is SGHAT and CDR2 is FQDESV (reference sequence). J lost 3 bases, V lost 5 bases, and 9 bases had no gene match.

V usage is TRBV7-9 and J usage is TRBJ1-2, with a tentative D call TRBD1 (5 bases). CDR1 is SEHNR, CDR2 FQNEAQ, per germline (reference sequence). The CDR3 sequence is 14 residues long. Trimming shortened V by 5 bases and J by 7 bases, and 17 bases separated the two germline ends. The CDR3 nucleotides are TGTGCCAGCAGCCCACGGGGGGATTGGGGTGGCTACACCTTC. Translating gives CASSPRGDWGGYTF.

This rearrangement joins TRBV27 to TRBJ1-6, with a possible D match to TRBD1 (6 bases). This CDR3 is 16 amino acids long. V was clipped by 6 bases and J by 9 bases, with 21 bases between them. Germline V gene lookup returns CDR1 MNHEY and CDR2 SMNVEV (reference sequence). The CDR3 reads CASSLGQPNSGSPLHF. In DNA, the CDR3 is TGTGCCAGCAGCCTTGGACAGCCCAACAGCGGTTCACCCCTCCACTTT.

The CDR3 protein is CASTTNPPRGYGYTF. Written as DNA, the CDR3 is TGTGCCAGCACCACTAACCCCCCCAGGGGCTATGGCTACACCTTC. This sequence joins TRBV7-9 and TRBJ1-2; TRBD1 might be the D (6 bases). CDR3 size: 15 residues. The germline gives CDR1 SEHNR, CDR2 FQNEAQ (reference sequence). The V end was cut by 7 bases, the J end by 4 bases, with 19 bases between.